Below, one TCR beta chain is given with its context. This clonotype was found a few times. Which antigen it targets is not known. The input lacks base qualities; no much larger clone sits a single base away. V is reduced by 5 bases and J by 5 bases, leaving a spacing of 17 bases between them. CDR1 and CDR2, per the germline V gene, are MDHEN and SYDVKM. The CDR3 goes from the cysteine to the phenylalanine over 15 residues. Of all the DNA, just the CDR3 is kept, 45 bases in frame from base 1. The data were taken from a study of early T cells in non-severe SARS-CoV-2 infection (dated by TCRdb to the early 2020s). Turning to the overall study: Because TCR sequencing was done on bulk RNA from unsorted whole blood, the alpha and beta chains could not be paired.

The library was built by means of 5' RACE. The sequencing machine was a NextSeq 500. In the TCR library protocol, unique molecular identifiers were attached to individual cDNA molecules to correct for PCR bias and sequencing error. Both TCR alpha and beta chains were sequenced, and tight co-correlation was observed between alpha and beta sequence abundances in each sample. In the original analysis: Decombinator V4 was used to annotate the V gene, J gene and CDR3 of the TCR sequences. Expanded TCRs were defined as changing significantly between any two time points under a Poisson model with p below 0.0001. TCR abundances were normalised to the total number of TCRs sequenced in each sample and reported as counts per million. TRAV1-2 paired with TRAJ12, TRAJ20 or TRAJ33 defined MAIT TCRs, while TRAV10 paired with TRAJ18 defined iNKT TCRs. VDJdb, accessed 1 November 2021, was searched for CMV, EBV and SARS-CoV-2 annotated TCRs, excluding TCRs annotated for multiple antigens. In-frame beta chains were kept once TCRdb had trimmed the public reads at Q25 with fastp and called clones with MiXCR. Each CDR3 protein gets just one entry, which takes the most common genes and DNA from the rows behind it. None of the V and J calls come from the authors' own analysis; TCRdb made them. The sample table shows 59,000 or so distinct CDR3 sequences, and around 12% are seen once. Roughly 1.4% of the sample comes from the top ten.

The study was a case-control design nested within a healthcare worker cohort in London, UK, with weekly nasopharyngeal swab PCR tests and blood sampling. Healthcare workers were enrolled in the week of the UK lockdown, from 23 to 31 March 2020, and were followed every week for up to about 15 weeks. Study-wide conclusions, independent of this receptor: Matching against VDJdb was skewed toward anti-spike CD8 responses, likely underestimated virus-specific expansions, and missed private and CD4 specificities.

This receptor was obtained from an adult who was a healthcare worker with PCR-confirmed SARS-CoV-2 infection or an uninfected control (not recorded which). The chain is assembled from TRBV28 and TRBJ2-3; no D gene is confidently identified. The source was whole blood, collected at baseline. This receptor carries the CDR3 CASSHPNSLGDTQYF. The DNA sequence is given as TGTGCCAGCAGTCACCCAAATTCCCTAGGAGATACGCAGTATTTT.